This is a list of T cell receptor beta chains from one sample in a study of blood T cell repertoires in COVID-19. Method: immunoSEQ multiplex PCR; TCRdb's copy keeps in-frame clones and lacks some. Of roughly 300,000 clones listed, around 86% are singletons. Source material: PBMCs or T cells enriched from blood (not recorded which). These receptors all come from a woman in her thirties or forties with acute COVID-19. Each CDR3 is given with its conserved first and last residue. D genes are given only for firm matches. Only part of the rows carry a size: once, few, many, or a class if the clone is expanded.

TGTGCCAGCAGCCAAATCACCTACGAGCAGTACTTC,CASSQITYEQYF,TRBV14,-,TRBJ2-7,-
TGCGCCAGCAGCTTGGGCGGGAGGGTTGGTGAGCAGTTCTTC,CASSLGGRVGEQFF,TRBV5-1,TRBD2,TRBJ2-1,-
TGTGCCAGCAATGTCCTCAGGGGCGTCGATGAAAAACTGTTTTTT,CASNVLRGVDEKLFF,TRBV2,-,TRBJ1-4,-
TGTGCCAGTAGTCGTACTGCGGGACAGGGATACGAGCAGTACTTC,CASSRTAGQGYEQYF,TRBV19,TRBD1,TRBJ2-7,-
TGTGCCAGCAGCCCGATGAGGATTATAGCGGTTGGCTACACCTTC,CASSPMRIIAVGYTF,TRBV11-2,-,TRBJ1-2,-
TGTGCCACCGGAGGAGGGACAGGGGAAGTTTTCTATGGCTACACCTTC,CATGGGTGEVFYGYTF,TRBV28,TRBD1,TRBJ1-2,-
TGCGCCAGCAGAGACAGGGGGCGAGGGGAGGGTTTTGAAAAACTGTTTTTT,CASRDRGRGEGFEKLFF,TRBV10-1,TRBD1,TRBJ1-4,-
TGTGCCAGCAGCGTGAGCGGGAACCAGGGGATCTATGGCTACACCTTC,CASSVSGNQGIYGYTF,TRBV9,-,TRBJ1-2,-
TGTGCCAGCAGATCTTGGGAGTTGAATGGCTACACCTTC,CASRSWELNGYTF,TRBV6-5,-,TRBJ1-2,few
TGTGCCAGCAGCTTAACAGGGATCCAAGAGACCCAGTACTTC,CASSLTGIQETQYF,TRBV5-4,-,TRBJ2-5,-
TGTGCCAGCAGTTTATCGGAGACCCAGTACTTC,CASSLSETQYF,TRBV12-3/TRBV12-4,-,TRBJ2-5,-
TGTGCCACTATTAAACTAGCGGGACAGGCAGATACGCAGTATTTT,CATIKLAGQADTQYF,TRBV10-3,TRBD2,TRBJ2-3,once
TGTGCCAGCAGCTCGACTAAGCGGGGGACAAGCACAGATACGCAGTATTTT,CASSSTKRGTSTDTQYF,TRBV7-9,TRBD2,TRBJ2-3,-
TGTGCCAGCAGTCTATCGGCAGATCGAGGAGGCCAGCCCCAGCATTTT,CASSLSADRGGQPQHF,TRBV6-2/TRBV6-3,-,TRBJ1-5,many
TGCGCCAGCAGCTTGGCCGGGGGGGCGGTCTACGAGCAGTACTTC,CASSLAGGAVYEQYF,TRBV5-1,TRBD2,TRBJ2-7,-
TGTGCCAGCAGTGAACACGCGGGACAGGGGAGCACCTACGAGCAGTACTTC,CASSEHAGQGSTYEQYF,TRBV25-1,TRBD1,TRBJ2-7,once
TGTGCTAGTGGTTGGGACTCCCCACTGCCCGGCACAGATACGCAGTATTTT,CASGWDSPLPGTDTQYF,TRBV12-5,-,TRBJ2-3,-
TGCGCCAGCACCGCAGGGGGCCAATGGGCTGAGCAGTTCTTC,CASTAGGQWAEQFF,TRBV5-1,TRBD1,TRBJ2-1,-
TGTGCCACCAGCAGAGATCGAGGACTAGCGGGCTCCTACAATGAGCAGTTCTTC,CATSRDRGLAGSYNEQFF,TRBV15,TRBD2,TRBJ2-1,once
TGCAGCGCTACATCCGGGACTAGCGGGATGGAGCAGTACTTC,CSATSGTSGMEQYF,TRBV29-1,TRBD2,TRBJ2-7,-
TGTGCCAGCAGCCAAGTAGGGGCCAATAATTCACCCCTCCACTTT,CASSQVGANNSPLHF,TRBV3-1/TRBV3-2,-,TRBJ1-6,-
TGTGCCAGCAGTTTCGGGAAAAGCTCCTACAATGAGCAGTTCTTC,CASSFGKSSYNEQFF,TRBV28,-,TRBJ2-1,-
TGTGCCAGCAGTCCCGGGAAGGGCAACTATGGCTACACCTTC,CASSPGKGNYGYTF,TRBV2,-,TRBJ1-2,-
TGCGCCAGCAGCTTGGCACTAGCGGGAGGAAAAGAGACCCAGTACTTC,CASSLALAGGKETQYF,TRBV5-1,TRBD2,TRBJ2-5,-
TGTGCCAGCAGTGGGTGGAGCTACGAGCAGTACTTC,CASSGWSYEQYF,TRBV25-1,-,TRBJ2-7,-
TGTGCCAGCAGTTTACGGGGGAGATACACTGAAGCTTTCTTT,CASSLRGRYTEAFF,TRBV27,-,TRBJ1-1,-
TGTGCCAGTCGCAACGCAGCAGGCTACGAGCAGTACTTC,CASRNAAGYEQYF,TRBV19,-,TRBJ2-7,-